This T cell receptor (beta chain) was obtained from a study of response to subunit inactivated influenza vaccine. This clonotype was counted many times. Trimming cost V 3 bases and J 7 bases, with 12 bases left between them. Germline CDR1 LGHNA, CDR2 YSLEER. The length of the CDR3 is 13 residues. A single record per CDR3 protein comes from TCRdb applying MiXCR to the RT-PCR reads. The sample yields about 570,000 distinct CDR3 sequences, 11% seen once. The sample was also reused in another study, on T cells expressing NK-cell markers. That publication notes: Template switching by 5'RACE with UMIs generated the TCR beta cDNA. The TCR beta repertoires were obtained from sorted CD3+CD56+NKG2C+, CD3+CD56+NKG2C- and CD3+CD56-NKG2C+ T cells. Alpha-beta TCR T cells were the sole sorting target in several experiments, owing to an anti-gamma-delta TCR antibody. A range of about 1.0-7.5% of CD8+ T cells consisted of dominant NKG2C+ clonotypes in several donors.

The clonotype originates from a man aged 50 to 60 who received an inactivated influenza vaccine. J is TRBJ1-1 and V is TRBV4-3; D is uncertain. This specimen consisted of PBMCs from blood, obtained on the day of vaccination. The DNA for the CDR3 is TGCGCCAGCAGCCAGAGGCGGGGAATTGAAGCTTTCTTT. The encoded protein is CASSQRRGIEAFF.